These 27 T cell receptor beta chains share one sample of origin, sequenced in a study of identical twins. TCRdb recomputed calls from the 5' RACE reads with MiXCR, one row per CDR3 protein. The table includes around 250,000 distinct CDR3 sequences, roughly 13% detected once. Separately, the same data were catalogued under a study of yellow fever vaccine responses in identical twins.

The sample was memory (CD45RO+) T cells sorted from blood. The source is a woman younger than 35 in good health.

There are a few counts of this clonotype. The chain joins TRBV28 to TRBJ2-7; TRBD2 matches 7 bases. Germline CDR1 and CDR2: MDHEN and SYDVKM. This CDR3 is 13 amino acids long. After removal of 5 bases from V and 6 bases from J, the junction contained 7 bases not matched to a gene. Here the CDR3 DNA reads TGTGCCAGCAGTGGACTAGGAGGGGTCGAGCAGTACTTC. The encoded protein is CASSGLGGVEQYF.

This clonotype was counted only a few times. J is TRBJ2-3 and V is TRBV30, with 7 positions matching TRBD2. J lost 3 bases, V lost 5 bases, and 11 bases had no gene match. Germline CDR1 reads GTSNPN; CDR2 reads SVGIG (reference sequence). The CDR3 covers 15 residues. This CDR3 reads CAWSGEGYGTDTQYF. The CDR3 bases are TGTGCCTGGTCCGGGGAGGGATATGGGACAGATACGCAGTATTTT.

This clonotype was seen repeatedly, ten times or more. Written as DNA, the CDR3 is TGCAGCGTTGTCGGGAGACCCGTCCAAGAGACCCAGTACTTC. Amino acids: CSVVGRPVQETQYF. V is TRBV29-1 and J is TRBJ2-5, with a possible D match to TRBD2 (6 bases). The germline CDR1 and CDR2 sequences are SQVTM and ANQGSEA. The CDR3 runs 14 residues. V lost 4 bases to trimming and J lost 1 base, with 13 bases between them.

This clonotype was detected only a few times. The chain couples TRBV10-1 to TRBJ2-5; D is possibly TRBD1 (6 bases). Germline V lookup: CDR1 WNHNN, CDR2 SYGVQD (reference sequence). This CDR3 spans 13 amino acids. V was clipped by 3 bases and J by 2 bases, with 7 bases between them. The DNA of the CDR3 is TGCGCCAGCAGTGACGGACAGCAAGAGACCCAGTACTTC. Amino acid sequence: CASSDGQQETQYF.

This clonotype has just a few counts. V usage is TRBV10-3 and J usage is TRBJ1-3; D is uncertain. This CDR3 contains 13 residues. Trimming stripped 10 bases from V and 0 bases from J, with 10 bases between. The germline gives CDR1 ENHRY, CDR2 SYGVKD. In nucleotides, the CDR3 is TGTGCCACCATGCGGGACTCTGGAAACACCATATATTTT. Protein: CATMRDSGNTIYF.

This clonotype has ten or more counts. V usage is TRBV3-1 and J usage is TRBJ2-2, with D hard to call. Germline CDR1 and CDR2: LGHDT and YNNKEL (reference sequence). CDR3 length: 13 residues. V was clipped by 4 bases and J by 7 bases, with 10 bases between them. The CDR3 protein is CASSPLGGGELFF. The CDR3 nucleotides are TGTGCCAGCAGCCCCCTCGGCGGCGGGGAGCTGTTTTTT.

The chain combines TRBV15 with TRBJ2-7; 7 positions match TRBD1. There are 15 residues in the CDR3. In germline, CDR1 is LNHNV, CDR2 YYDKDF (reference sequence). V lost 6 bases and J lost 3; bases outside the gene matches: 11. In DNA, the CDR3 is TGTGCCACCAGTACCGGGACAGTGGGAAGCTACGAGCAGTACTTC. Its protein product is CATSTGTVGSYEQYF. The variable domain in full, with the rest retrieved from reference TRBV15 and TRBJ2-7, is DAMVIQNPRYQVTQFGKPVTLSCSQTLNHNVMYWYQQKSSQAPKLLFHYYDKDFNNEADTPDNFQSRRPNTSFCFLDIRSPGLGDTAMYLCATSTGTVGSYEQYFGPGTRLTVT.

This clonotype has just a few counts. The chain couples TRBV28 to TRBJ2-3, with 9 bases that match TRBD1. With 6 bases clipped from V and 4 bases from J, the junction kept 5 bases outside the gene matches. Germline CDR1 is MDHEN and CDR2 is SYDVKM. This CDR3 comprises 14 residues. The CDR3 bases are TGTGCCAGCAGGACCGGGACAGGGTCAGATACGCAGTATTTT. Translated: CASRTGTGSDTQYF.

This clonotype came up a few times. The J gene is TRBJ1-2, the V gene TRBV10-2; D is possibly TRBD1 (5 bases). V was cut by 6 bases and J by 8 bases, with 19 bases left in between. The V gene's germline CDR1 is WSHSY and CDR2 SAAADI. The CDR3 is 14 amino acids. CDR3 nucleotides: TGCGCCAGCAGCGAGCTCGATGGGGCTCGGGGCTACACCTTC. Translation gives CASSELDGARGYTF.

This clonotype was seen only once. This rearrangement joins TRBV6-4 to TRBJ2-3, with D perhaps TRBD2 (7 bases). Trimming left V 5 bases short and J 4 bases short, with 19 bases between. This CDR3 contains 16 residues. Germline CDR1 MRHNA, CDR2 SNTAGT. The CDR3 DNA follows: TGTGCCAGCAGTTCCGTCCCAGGGAGGGGGGCAGATACGCAGTATTTT. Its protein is CASSSVPGRGADTQYF.

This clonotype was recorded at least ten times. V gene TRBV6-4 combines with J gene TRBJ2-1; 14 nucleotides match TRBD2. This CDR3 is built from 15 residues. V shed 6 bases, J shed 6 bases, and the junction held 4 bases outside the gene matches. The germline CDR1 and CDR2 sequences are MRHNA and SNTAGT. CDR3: CASRTSGGAVNEQFF. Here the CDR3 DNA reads TGTGCCAGCAGGACTAGCGGGGGGGCAGTCAATGAGCAGTTCTTC.

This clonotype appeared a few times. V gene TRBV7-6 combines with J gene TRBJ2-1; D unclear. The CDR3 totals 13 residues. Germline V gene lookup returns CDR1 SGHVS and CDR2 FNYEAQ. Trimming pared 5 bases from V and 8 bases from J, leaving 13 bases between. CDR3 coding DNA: TGTGCCAGCAGCCCAACCCGCCGGGATGAGCAGTTCTTC. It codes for CASSPTRRDEQFF.

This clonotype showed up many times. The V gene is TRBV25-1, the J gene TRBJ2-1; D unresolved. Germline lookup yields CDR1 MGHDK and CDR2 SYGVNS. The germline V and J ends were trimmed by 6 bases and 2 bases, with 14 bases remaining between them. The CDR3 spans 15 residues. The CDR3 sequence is CASSDQPNAYNEQFF. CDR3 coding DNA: TGTGCCAGCAGCGACCAGCCGAACGCCTACAATGAGCAGTTCTTC.

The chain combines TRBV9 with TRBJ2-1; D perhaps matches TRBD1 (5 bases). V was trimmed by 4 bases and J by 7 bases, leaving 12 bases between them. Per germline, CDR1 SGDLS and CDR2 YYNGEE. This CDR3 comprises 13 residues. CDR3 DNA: TGTGCCAGCAGCCTCAACCGACAGAATGAGCAGTTCTTC. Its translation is CASSLNRQNEQFF.

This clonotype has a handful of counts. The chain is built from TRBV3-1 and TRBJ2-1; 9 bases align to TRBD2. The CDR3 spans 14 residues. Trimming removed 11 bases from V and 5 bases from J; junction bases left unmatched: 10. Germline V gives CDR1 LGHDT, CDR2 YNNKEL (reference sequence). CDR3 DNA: TGTGCCTCCTTAGCGGGGGAATTGAACAATGAGCAGTTCTTC. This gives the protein CASLAGELNNEQFF.

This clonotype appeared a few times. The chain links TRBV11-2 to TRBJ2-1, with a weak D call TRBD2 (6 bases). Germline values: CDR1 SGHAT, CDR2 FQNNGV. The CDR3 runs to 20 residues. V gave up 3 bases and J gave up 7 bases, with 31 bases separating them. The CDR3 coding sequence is TGTGCCAGCAGCTTTTACGGGAGTGAGGATGGGGTTCCCTCCCTGAATGAGCAGTTCTTC. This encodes CASSFYGSEDGVPSLNEQFF.

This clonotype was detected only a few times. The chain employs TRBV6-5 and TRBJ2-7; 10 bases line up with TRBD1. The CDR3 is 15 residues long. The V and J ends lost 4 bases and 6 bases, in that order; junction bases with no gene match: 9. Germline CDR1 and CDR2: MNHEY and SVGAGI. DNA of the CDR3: TGTGCCAGCAGTTCACTAGGACAGGGGGAATTCGAGCAGTACTTC. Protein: CASSSLGQGEFEQYF.

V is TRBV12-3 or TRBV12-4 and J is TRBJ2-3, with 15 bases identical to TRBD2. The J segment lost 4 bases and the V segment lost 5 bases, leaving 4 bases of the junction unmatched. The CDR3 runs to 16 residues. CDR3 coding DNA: TGTGCCAGCAGTGGGGGACTAGCGGGAGGTGCAGATACGCAGTATTTT. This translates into CASSGGLAGGADTQYF.

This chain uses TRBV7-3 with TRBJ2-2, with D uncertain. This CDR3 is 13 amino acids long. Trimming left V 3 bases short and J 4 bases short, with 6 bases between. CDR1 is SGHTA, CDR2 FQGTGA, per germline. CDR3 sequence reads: CASSFGPTGELFF. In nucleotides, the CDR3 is TGTGCCAGCAGCTTCGGACCCACCGGGGAGCTGTTTTTT. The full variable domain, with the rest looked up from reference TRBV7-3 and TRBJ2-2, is GAGVSQTPSNKVTEKGKYVELRCDPISGHTALYWYRQSLGQGPEFLIYFQGTGAADDSGLPNDRFFAVRPEGSVSTLKIQRTERGDSAVYLCASSFGPTGELFFGEGSRLTVL.

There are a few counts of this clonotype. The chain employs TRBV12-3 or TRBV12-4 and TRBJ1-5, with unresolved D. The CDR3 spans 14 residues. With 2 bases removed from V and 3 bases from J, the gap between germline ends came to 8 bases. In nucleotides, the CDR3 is TGTGCCAGCAGTTTATGGCAGCCCAATCAGCCCCAGCATTTT. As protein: CASSLWQPNQPQHF.

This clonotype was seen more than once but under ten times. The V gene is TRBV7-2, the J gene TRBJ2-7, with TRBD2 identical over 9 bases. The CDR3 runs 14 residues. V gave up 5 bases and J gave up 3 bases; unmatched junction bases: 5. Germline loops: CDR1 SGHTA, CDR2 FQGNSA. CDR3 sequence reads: CASSTGLALYEQYF. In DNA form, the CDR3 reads TGTGCCAGCAGCACGGGACTAGCTCTCTACGAGCAGTACTTC.

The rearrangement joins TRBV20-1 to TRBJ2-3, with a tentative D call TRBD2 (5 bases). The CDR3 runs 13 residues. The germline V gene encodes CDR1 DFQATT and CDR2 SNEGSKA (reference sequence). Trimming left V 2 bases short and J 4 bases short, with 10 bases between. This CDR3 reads CSARTSGADTQYF. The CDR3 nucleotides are TGCAGTGCTAGAACTTCCGGGGCAGATACGCAGTATTTT.

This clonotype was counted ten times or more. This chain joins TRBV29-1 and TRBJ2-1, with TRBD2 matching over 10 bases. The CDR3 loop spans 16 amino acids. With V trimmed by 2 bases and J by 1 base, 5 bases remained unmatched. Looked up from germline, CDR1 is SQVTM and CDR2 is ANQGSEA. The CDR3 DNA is TGCAGCGTTGAACCAACGACTAGCGGGTCCTACAATGAGCAGTTCTTC. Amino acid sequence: CSVEPTTSGSYNEQFF.

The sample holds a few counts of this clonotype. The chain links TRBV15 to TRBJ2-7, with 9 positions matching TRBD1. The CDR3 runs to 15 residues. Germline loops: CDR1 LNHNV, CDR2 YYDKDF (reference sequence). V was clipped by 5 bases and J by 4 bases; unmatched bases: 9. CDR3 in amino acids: CATSEAGQGIYEQYF. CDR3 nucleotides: TGTGCCACCAGCGAGGCTGGACAGGGGATATACGAGCAGTACTTC.

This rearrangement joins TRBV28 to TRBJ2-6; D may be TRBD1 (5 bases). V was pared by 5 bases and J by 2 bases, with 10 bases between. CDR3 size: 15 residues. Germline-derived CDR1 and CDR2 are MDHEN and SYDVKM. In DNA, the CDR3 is TGTGCCAGCAGTCCCAGGGTCGCTGGGGCCAACGTCCTGACTTTC. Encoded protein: CASSPRVAGANVLTF. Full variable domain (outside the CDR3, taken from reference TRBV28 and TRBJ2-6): DVKVTQSSRYLVKRTGEKVFLECVQDMDHENMFWYRQDPGLGLRLIYFSYDVKMKEKGDIPEGYSVSREKKERFSLILESASTNQTSMYLCASSPRVAGANVLTFGAGSRLTVL.

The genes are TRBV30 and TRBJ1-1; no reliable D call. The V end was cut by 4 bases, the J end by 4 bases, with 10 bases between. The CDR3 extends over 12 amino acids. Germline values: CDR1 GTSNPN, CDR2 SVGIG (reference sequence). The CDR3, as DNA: TGTGCCTGGACCAGGACCCTCACTGAAGCTTTCTTT. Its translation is CAWTRTLTEAFF.

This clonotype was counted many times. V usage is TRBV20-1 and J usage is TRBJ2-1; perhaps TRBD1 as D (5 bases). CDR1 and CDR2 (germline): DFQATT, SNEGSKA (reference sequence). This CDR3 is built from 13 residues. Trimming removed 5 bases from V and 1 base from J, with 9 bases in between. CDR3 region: CSAVKGSYNEQFF. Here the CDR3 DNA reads TGCAGTGCTGTTAAGGGGTCCTACAATGAGCAGTTCTTC.